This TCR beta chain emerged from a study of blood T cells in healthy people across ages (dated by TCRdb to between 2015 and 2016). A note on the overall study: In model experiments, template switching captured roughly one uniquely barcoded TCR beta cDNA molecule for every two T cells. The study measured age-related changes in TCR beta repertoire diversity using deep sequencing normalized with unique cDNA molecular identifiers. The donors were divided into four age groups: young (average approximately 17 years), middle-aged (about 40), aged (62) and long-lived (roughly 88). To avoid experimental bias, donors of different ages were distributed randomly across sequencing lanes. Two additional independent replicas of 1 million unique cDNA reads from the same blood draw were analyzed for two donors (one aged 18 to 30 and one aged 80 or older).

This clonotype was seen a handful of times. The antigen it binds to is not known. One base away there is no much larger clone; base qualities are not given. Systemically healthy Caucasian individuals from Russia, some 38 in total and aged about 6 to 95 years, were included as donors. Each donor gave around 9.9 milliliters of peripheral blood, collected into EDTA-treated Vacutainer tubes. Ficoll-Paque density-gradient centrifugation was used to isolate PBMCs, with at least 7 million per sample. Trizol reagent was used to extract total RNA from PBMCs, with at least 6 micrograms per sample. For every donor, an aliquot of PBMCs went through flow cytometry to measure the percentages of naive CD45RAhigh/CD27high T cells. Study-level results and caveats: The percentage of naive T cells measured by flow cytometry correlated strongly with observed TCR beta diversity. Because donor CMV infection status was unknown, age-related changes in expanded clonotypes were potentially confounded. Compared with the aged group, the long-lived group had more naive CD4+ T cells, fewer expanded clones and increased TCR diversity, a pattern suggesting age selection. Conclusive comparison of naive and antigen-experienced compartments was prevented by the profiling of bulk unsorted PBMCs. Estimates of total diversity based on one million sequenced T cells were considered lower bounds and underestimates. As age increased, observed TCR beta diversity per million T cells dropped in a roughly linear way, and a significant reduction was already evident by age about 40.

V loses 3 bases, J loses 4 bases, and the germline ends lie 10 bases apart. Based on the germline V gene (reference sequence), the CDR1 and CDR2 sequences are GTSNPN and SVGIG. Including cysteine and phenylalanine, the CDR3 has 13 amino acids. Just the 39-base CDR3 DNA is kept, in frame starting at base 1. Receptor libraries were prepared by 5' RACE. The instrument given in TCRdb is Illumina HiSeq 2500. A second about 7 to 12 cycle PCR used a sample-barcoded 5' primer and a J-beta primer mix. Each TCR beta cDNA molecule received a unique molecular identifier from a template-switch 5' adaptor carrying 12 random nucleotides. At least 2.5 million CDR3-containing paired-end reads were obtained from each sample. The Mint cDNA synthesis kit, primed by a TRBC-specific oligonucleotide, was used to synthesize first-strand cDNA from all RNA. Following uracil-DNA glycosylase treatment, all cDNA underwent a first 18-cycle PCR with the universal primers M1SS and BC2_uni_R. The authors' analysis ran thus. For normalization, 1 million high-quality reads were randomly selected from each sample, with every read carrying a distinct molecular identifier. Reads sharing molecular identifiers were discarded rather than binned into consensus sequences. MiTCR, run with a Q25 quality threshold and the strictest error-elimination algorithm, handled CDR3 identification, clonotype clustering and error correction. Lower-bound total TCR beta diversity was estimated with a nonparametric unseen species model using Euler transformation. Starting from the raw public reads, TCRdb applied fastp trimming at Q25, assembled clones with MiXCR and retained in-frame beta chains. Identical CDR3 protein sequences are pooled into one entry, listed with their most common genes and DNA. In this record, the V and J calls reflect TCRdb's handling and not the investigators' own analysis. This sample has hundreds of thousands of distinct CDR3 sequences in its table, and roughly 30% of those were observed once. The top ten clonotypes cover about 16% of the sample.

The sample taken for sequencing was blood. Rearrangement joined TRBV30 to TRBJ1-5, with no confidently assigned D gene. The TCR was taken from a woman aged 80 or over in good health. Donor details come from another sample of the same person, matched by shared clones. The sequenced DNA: TGTGCCTGGAGGGCGGGCCCAAATCAGCCCCAGCATTTT. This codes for CAWRAGPNQPQHF.